This TCR beta chain was sequenced during a study of T cell repertoires in cytomegalovirus infection. Turning to the study itself: Public TCR beta signatures indicated both CMV infection and matching HLA type. Findings and limits, study-wide: Within the response measured ex vivo, HLA-C-restricted CMV-specific TCR beta clonotypes were dominant. People with CMV and the relevant HLA were identified by cumulative public TCR beta family frequency.

TCRdb reprocessed the reads with MiXCR, giving one entry per CDR3 protein. The profile shows some 120,000 distinct CDR3 sequences, approximately 30% of them singletons. Note on this clonotype: The antigen is undetermined.

The TCR was taken from a human donor in good health (CMV status not recorded). Some clones in this sample may be carry-over from other donors' samples. The specimen was CD8+ T cells from cultured PBMCs, collected from culture after CMV antigen stimulation.

CDR3 region: CSARGIGTVFSPLHF. DNA for the CDR3: TGCAGTGCTAGAGGTATCGGGACCGTTTTTTCACCCCTCCACTTT. The chain combines TRBV20-1 with TRBJ1-6, with a weak D call TRBD1 (5 bases). The length of the CDR3 is 15 residues. Germline V gene data show CDR1 as DFQATT and CDR2 as SNEGSKA (reference sequence). V was cut by 1 base and J by 9 bases, with 16 bases left in between.